A selection of T cell receptor beta chains follows, all from one sample in a study of CD8 T cells in Susac syndrome. TCRdb reanalysed the immunoSEQ multiplex PCR reads using MiXCR and keeps one entry per CDR3 protein. The table includes some 150,000 distinct CDR3 sequences, around 95% detected once. Specimen: CD4+ T cells from PBMCs. The source is a human donor with Susac syndrome. Both conserved end residues are part of each CDR3. A D gene is named only where the DNA matches it firmly. Not all rows give a size; the values are once, few, many and, for expanded clones, a class.

d_gene	v_gene	j_gene	abundance	CDR3aa	CDR3nt
.	TRBV18	TRBJ2-3	.	CASSPSDTQYF	TGTGCCAGCTCACCCTCGGATACGCAGTATTTT
TRBD1	TRBV9	TRBJ2-5	.	CASSVQGAFQETQYF	TGTGCCAGCAGCGTGCAGGGGGCCTTCCAAGAGACCCAGTACTTC
.	TRBV7-3	TRBJ2-5	.	CASSPRQDQETQYF	TGTGCCAGCAGCCCCCGACAGGACCAAGAGACCCAGTACTTC
.	TRBV27	TRBJ2-7	once	CASSLNPNSYEQYF	TGTGCCAGCAGTTTAAATCCCAACTCCTACGAGCAGTACTTC
.	TRBV20-1	TRBJ2-6	.	CSARAGGSGANVLTF	TGCAGTGCTAGGGCCGGCGGCTCTGGGGCCAACGTCCTGACTTTC
.	TRBV12-5	TRBJ1-2	.	CASGLVSGYFTF	TGTGCTAGTGGTTTGGTATCAGGGTATTTCACCTTC
TRBD1	TRBV7-2	TRBJ1-5	.	CASSSTTGVNQPQHF	TGTGCCAGCAGCTCAACGACAGGGGTCAATCAGCCCCAGCATTTT
.	TRBV25-1	TRBJ1-1	.	CASISGRSTEAFF	TGTGCCAGCATTTCGGGCCGGAGCACTGAAGCTTTCTTT
.	TRBV27	TRBJ1-2	.	CASSLKPTGVAGYTF	TGTGCCAGCAGTTTAAAACCAACCGGAGTAGCGGGCTACACCTTC
TRBD1	TRBV9	TRBJ2-1	.	CASSATGASYNEQFF	TGTGCCAGCAGCGCTACAGGGGCTTCCTACAATGAGCAGTTCTTC
.	TRBV3-1	TRBJ2-3	.	CASSQGTVSTDTQYF	TGTGCCAGCAGCCAAGGGACAGTGAGCACAGATACGCAGTATTTT
.	TRBV12-3/TRBV12-4	TRBJ2-3	.	CASSLGAEVLRDTQYF	TGTGCCAGCAGTTTAGGGGCGGAAGTTTTGCGAGATACGCAGTATTTT
TRBD1	TRBV5-1	TRBJ1-1	.	CASSLGQGAIEAFF	TGCGCCAGCAGCTTAGGACAGGGGGCGATTGAAGCTTTCTTT